The entry below describes one TCR beta chain. Generated by immunoSEQ multiplex PCR, the TCRdb table keeps only in-frame clones and is missing some. Of around 730,000 clones detected, 70% to 90% appear once; the ten largest clones hold roughly 0.01%. This specimen belongs to a study of shared T cell receptors in the human thymus. Germline assignment: CDR1 MNHEY and CDR2 SMNVEV (reference sequence). The CDR3 has 14 amino acids. Trimming pared 5 bases from V and 4 bases from J, leaving 14 bases between. These sequences were also reported in another study, on human thymus T cells. This second study says: Corrective cardiac operations yielded the resected thymus tissue.

The sequenced sample consisted of thymocytes. The source is a girl less than two years old with a congenital heart defect. V usage is TRBV27 and J usage is TRBJ1-2; D is perhaps TRBD1 (5 bases). The DNA for the CDR3 is TGTGCCAGCAGTGCCCAGCGAAGGGGCTATGGCTACACCTTC. It is translated as CASSAQRRGYGYTF.